This T cell receptor (beta chain) comes out of a study of control samples from healthy donors and cancer patients. Method: immunoSEQ multiplex PCR; TCRdb's copy keeps in-frame clones and lacks some. The data show roughly 120,000 clones, with about 95% seen just once and about 3.6% held by the top ten. Trimming stripped 6 bases from V and 2 bases from J, with 8 bases between. The CDR3 consists of 14 residues. In germline, CDR1 is ENHRY, CDR2 SYGVKD. This receptor was obtained from a young man in good health. The sample taken for sequencing was blood. The rearrangement uses TRBV10-3 and TRBJ2-6; no clear D gene. DNA for the CDR3: TGTGCCATCAGAACAGACCCTGGGGCCAACGTCCTGACTTTC. Its protein product is CAIRTDPGANVLTF.